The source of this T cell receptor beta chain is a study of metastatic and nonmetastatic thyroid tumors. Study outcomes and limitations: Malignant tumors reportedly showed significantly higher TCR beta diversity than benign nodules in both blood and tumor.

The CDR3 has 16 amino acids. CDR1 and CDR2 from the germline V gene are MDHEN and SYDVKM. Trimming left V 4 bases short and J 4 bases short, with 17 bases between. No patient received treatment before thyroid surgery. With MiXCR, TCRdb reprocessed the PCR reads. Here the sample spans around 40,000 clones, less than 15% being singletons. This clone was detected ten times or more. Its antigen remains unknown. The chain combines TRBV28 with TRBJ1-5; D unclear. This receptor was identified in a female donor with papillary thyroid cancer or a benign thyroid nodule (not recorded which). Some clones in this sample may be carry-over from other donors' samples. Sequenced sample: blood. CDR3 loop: CASSWSSGRGNQPQHF. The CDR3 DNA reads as TGTGCCAGCAGTTGGTCCTCGGGGAGAGGGAATCAGCCCCAGCATTTT. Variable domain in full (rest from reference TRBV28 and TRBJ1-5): DVKVTQSSRYLVKRTGEKVFLECVQDMDHENMFWYRQDPGLGLRLIYFSYDVKMKEKGDIPEGYSVSREKKERFSLILESASTNQTSMYLCASSWSSGRGNQPQHFGDGTRLSIL.